These T cell receptor beta chains were read from a single sample in a study of beta chain features in type 1 diabetes. Assay: immunoSEQ multiplex PCR; the TCRdb copy retains only in-frame clones and omits some. This sample has about 620,000 clones, with less than 20% found just once. Sequenced sample: naive CD4+ T cells from blood. These TCRs come from a man younger than 30 in good health. The conserved cysteine and the conserved F or W are not part of the CDR3 here.

CDR3aa: ASSSGGQSNQPQH
v_gene: TRBV5-1

CDR3aa: SVGNLGNQPQH
v_gene: TRBV29-1

CDR3aa: AISWPGTGETDTQY
v_gene: TRBV10-3

CDR3aa: ASSLGVTSYEQY
v_gene: TRBV7-2

CDR3aa: ATSREAGGNT
v_gene: TRBV15

CDR3aa: ASSTGLLSSYNEQF
v_gene: TRBV7-2

CDR3aa: ASSRKQGMNTEAF
v_gene: TRBV19

CDR3aa: ASSLGQGNTGELF
v_gene: TRBV7-3

CDR3aa: ASRGTGGNQPQH
v_gene: TRBV7-9

CDR3aa: ASSDAGSYTVGQY
v_gene: TRBV25-1

CDR3aa: ASSLNRVTEGTEAF
v_gene: TRBV7-2

CDR3aa: ASSLVRTGWNTEAF
v_gene: TRBV13

CDR3aa: ASSNKNTEAF
v_gene: TRBV5-6

CDR3aa: ATLRTGHDQPQH
v_gene: TRBV5-1

CDR3aa: ASSLIGFRTDTQY
v_gene: TRBV5-1

CDR3aa: ASSLAPTGMDEKLF
v_gene: TRBV5-6

CDR3aa: ASSFAGDTNEKLF
v_gene: TRBV5-1

CDR3aa: ASSQEERAF
v_gene: TRBV4-1

CDR3aa: ASSLTRERDRKNIQY
v_gene: TRBV14

CDR3aa: ASSSLVNTEAF
v_gene: TRBV7-3

CDR3aa: ASSDVRRGQGEQY
v_gene: TRBV5-1

CDR3aa: ASSPSFAGGTDTQY
v_gene: TRBV28

CDR3aa: ASSAMGTRDEQF
v_gene: TRBV25-1

CDR3aa: SVEAGGQPQH
v_gene: TRBV29-1

CDR3aa: ATSGTGLQETQY
v_gene: TRBV15

CDR3aa: ASSQGLALRETQY
v_gene: TRBV4-2

CDR3aa: ASSLGGRYSTDTQY
v_gene: TRBV5-1

CDR3aa: AISGTDSNQPQH
v_gene: TRBV10-3

CDR3aa: ASSAQTGGNTEAF
v_gene: TRBV9

CDR3aa: ASSSPGGGETQY
v_gene: TRBV11-3

CDR3aa: SARRGSEAF
v_gene: TRBV20-1

CDR3aa: ASSVGGQGANEQF
v_gene: TRBV9

CDR3aa: ASSRRPRGRSSGANVLT
v_gene: TRBV5-4

CDR3aa: ASSFRPEPWASSPYEQY
v_gene: TRBV11-3

CDR3aa: ASSWDRGAYEQY
v_gene: TRBV7-9

CDR3aa: AISESGYGGTEAF
v_gene: TRBV10-3

CDR3aa: ASRSRQGNTGELF
v_gene: TRBV6-5

CDR3aa: ASNRDANYEQY
v_gene: TRBV5-1

CDR3aa: ASRGQGTSNQPQH
v_gene: TRBV25-1

CDR3aa: ASSESGAGYT
v_gene: TRBV5-4

CDR3aa: ASSRGTGGTVNTEAF
v_gene: TRBV4-2

CDR3aa: ASSLLAGGIINEQF
v_gene: TRBV25-1

CDR3aa: ASSPPRDRSNQPQH
v_gene: TRBV18

CDR3aa: ASSQDLCEQY
v_gene: TRBV4-3

CDR3aa: ASSYGLAANTEAF
v_gene: TRBV6-5